This T cell receptor beta chain was recovered during a study of blood T cell repertoires in COVID-19. Study as a whole: Acute and convalescent COVID-19 specimens originated in the United States, Italy and Spain.

The CDR3 is made up of 13 amino acids. V was cut by 7 bases and J by 9 bases, with 16 bases left in between. Germline loops: CDR1 SEHNR, CDR2 FQNEAQ (reference sequence). Per the authors' pipeline: Reference gene primer amplification gave estimated nucleated cell counts. The protocol was immunoSEQ multiplex PCR, while the TCRdb copy is restricted to in-frame clones and leaves out a portion. That table supplies the V and J calls and clone size; D and trimming were determined from the DNA. Of some 200,000 clones in the sample, just under 90% were seen once. This receptor was identified in a man aged 18 to 30 with active or convalescent COVID-19. V gene TRBV7-9 combines with J gene TRBJ1-5, with D perhaps matching TRBD1 (5 bases). Sequencing was performed on peripheral blood. The CDR3, as DNA: TGTGCCAGCACCGGCACGGGGGGAGGGCCCCAGCATTTT. This gives the protein CASTGTGGGPQHF.